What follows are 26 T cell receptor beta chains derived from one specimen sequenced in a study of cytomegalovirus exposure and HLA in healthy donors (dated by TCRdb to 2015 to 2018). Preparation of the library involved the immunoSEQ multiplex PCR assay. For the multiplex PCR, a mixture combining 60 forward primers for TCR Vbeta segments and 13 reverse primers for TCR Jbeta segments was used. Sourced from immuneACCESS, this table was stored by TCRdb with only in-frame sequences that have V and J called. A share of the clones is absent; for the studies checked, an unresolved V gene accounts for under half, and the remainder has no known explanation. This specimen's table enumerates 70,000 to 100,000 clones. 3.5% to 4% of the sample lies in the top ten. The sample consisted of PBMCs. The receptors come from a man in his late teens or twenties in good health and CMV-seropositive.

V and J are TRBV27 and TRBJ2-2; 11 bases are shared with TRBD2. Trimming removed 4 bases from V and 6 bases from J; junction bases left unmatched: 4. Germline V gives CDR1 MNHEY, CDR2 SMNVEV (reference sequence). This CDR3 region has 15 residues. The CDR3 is CASSSSGGRAGELFF. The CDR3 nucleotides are TGTGCCAGCAGTTCTAGCGGGGGGAGGGCCGGGGAGCTGTTTTTT.

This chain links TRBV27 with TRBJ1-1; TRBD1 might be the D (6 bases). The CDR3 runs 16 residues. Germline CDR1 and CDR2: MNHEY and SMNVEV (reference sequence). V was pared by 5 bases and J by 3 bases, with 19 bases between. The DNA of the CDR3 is TGTGCCAGCAGTCAAGACAGGTCTAAATTTCACACTGAAGCTTTCTTT. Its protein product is CASSQDRSKFHTEAFF.

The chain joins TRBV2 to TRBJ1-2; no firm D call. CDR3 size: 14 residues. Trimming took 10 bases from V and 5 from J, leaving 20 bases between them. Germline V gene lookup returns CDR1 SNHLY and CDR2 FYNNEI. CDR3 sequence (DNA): TGTGCCACCCCACCCCCTATGACTGGGTATGGCTACACCTTC. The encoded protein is CATPPPMTGYGYTF. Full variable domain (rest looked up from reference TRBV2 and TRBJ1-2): EPEVTQTPSHQVTQMGQEVILRCVPISNHLYFYWYRQILGQKVEFLVSFYNNEISEKSEIFDDQFSVERPDGSNFTLKIRSTKLEDSAMYFCATPPPMTGYGYTFGSGTRLTVV.

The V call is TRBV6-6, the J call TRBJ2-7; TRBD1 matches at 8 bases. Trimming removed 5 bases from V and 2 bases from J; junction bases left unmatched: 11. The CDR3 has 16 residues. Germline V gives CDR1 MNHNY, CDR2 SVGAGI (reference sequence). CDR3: CASSPVLTGEAYEQYF. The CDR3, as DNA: TGTGCCAGCAGTCCGGTTCTGACAGGGGAAGCCTACGAGCAGTACTTC.

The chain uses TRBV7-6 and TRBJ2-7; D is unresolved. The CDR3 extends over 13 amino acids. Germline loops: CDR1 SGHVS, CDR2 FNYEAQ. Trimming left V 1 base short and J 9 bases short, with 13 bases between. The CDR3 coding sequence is TGTGCCAGCAGCTTAGAATTAGTCGGCGGGCAGTACTTC. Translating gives CASSLELVGGQYF.

The CDR3 protein is CASSWGHRALNQPQHF. For the CDR3, the DNA is TGTGCCAGTAGTTGGGGGCACAGGGCGCTCAATCAGCCCCAGCATTTT. V usage is TRBV19 and J usage is TRBJ1-5, with D possibly matching TRBD1 (6 bases). The germline gives CDR1 LNHDA, CDR2 SQIVND (reference sequence). This CDR3 spans 16 amino acids. The ends were cut back, 5 bases at V and 3 bases at J, with 17 bases in the middle.

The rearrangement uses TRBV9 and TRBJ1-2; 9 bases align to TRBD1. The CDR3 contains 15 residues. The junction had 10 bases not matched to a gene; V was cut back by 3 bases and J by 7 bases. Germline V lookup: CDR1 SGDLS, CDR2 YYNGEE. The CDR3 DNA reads TGTGCCAGCAGCGGGGAGGGACAGGGTATCGTTGGCTACACCTTC. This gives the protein CASSGEGQGIVGYTF.

CDR3 amino acids: CASSSMTSGGYEQYF. CDR3 coding DNA: TGTGCCAGCAGCTCCATGACTAGCGGGGGGTACGAGCAGTACTTC. The gene calls are TRBV5-6 and TRBJ2-5; TRBD2 matches at 13 bases. The assigned J gene may be wrong: the sequence end matches TRBJ2-7 better. This CDR3 has 15 amino acids. Germline CDR1 reads SGHDT; CDR2 reads YYEEEE.

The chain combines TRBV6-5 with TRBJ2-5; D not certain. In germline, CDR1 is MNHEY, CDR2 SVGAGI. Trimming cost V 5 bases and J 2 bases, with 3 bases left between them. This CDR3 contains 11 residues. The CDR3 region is CASSLQETQYF. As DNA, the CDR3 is TGTGCCAGCAGTCTACAAGAGACCCAGTACTTC.

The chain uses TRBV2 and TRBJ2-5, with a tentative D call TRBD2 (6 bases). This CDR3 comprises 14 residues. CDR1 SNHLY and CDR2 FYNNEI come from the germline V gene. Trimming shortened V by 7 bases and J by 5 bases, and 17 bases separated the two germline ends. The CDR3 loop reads CASKARRDLETQYF. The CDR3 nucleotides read TGTGCCAGCAAAGCGAGGAGGGACCTGGAGACCCAGTACTTC. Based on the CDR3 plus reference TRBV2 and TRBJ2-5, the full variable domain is EPEVTQTPSHQVTQMGQEVILRCVPISNHLYFYWYRQILGQKVEFLVSFYNNEISEKSEIFDDQFSVERPDGSNFTLKIRSTKLEDSAMYFCASKARRDLETQYFGPGTRLLVL.

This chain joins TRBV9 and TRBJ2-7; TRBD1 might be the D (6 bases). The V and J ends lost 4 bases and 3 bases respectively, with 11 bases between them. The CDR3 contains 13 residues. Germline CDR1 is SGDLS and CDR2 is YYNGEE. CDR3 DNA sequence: TGTGCCAGCAGCCCGACAGGATACTACGAGCAGTACTTC. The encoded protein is CASSPTGYYEQYF.

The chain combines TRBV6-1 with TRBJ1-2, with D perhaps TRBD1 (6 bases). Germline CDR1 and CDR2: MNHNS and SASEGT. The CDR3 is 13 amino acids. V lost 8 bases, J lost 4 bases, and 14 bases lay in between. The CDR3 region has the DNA TGTGCCAGCGGGACATTAGGAGTCTATGGCTACACCTTC. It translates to CASGTLGVYGYTF.

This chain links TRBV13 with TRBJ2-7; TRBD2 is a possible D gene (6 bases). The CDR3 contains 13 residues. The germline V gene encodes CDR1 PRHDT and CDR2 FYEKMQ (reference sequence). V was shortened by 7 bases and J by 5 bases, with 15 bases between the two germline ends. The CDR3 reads CASTHPRDHEQYF. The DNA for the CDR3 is TGTGCCAGCACTCACCCGCGGGACCACGAGCAGTACTTC.

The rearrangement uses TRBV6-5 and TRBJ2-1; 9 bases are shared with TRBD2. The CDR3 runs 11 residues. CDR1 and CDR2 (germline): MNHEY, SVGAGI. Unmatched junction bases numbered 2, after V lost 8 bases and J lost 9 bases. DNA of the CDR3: TGTGCCAGCGGACTAGCGAGTGAGCAGTTCTTC. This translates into CASGLASEQFF.

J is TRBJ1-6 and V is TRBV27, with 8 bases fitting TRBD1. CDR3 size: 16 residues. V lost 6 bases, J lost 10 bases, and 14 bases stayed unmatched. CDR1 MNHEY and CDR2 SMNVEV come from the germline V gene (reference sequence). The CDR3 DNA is TGTGCCAGCAGCCCCCCCGGACAGGGTTTGAGATCACCCCTCCACTTT. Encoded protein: CASSPPGQGLRSPLHF.

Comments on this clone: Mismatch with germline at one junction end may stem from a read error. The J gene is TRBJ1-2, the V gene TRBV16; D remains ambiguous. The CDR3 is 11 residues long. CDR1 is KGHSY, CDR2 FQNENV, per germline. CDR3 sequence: CASSQSTRTDF. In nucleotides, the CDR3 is TGTGCCAGCAGCCAATCAACCAGGACTGACTTC.

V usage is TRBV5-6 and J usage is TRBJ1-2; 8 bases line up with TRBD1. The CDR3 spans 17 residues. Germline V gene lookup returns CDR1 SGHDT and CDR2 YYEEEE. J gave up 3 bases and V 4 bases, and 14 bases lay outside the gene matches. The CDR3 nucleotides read TGTGCCAGCAGCCATGGCAGGGGGCGGCGGGTTTACTATGGCTACACCTTC. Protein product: CASSHGRGRRVYYGYTF. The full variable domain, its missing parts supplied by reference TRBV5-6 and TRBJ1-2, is DAGVTQSPTHLIKTRGQQVTLRCSPKSGHDTVSWYQQALGQGPQFIFQYYEEEERQRGNFPDRFSGHQFPNYSSELNVNALLLGDSALYLCASSHGRGRRVYYGYTFGSGTRLTVV.

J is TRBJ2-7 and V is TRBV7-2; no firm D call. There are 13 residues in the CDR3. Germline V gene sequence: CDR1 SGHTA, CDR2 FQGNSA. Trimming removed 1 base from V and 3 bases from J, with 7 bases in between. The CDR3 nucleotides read TGTGCCAGCAGCTTAGGTAGTTTCTACGAGCAGTACTTC. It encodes CASSLGSFYEQYF.

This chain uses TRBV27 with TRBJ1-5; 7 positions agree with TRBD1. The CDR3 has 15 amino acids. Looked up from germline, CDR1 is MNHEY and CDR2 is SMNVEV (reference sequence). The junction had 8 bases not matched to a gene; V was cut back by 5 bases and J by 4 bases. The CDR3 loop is CASSPRQGPNQPQHF. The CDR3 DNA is TGTGCCAGCAGTCCAAGACAGGGACCTAATCAGCCCCAGCATTTT.

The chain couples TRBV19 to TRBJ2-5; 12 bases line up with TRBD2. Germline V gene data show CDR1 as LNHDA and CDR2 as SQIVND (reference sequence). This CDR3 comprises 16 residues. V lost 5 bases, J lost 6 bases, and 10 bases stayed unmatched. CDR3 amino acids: CASSPRLAGALQTQYF. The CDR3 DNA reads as TGTGCCAGTAGTCCCAGACTAGCGGGAGCCTTACAGACCCAGTACTTC. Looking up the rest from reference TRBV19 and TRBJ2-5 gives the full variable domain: DGGITQSPKYLFRKEGQNVTLSCEQNLNHDAMYWYRQDPGQGLRLIYYSQIVNDFQKGDIAEGYSVSREKKESFPLTVTSAQKNPTAFYLCASSPRLAGALQTQYFGPGTRLLVL.

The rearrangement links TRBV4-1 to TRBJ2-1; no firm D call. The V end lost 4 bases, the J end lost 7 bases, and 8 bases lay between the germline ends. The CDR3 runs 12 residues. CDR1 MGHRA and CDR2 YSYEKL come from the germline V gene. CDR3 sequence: CASSRNGNEQFF. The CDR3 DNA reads TGCGCCAGCAGCCGTAACGGGAATGAGCAGTTCTTC.

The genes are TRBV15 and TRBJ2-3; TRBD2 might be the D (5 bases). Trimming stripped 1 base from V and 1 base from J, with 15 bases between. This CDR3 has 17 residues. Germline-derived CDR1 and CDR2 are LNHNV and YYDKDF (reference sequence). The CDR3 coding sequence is TGTGCCACCAGCAGAGCCCCCGCGGGTGCACGCACAGATACGCAGTATTTT. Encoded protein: CATSRAPAGARTDTQYF.

CDR3 protein: CASSLDTGSYEQYF. The CDR3 bases are TGCGCCAGCAGCTTGGACACAGGAAGCTACGAGCAGTACTTC. The chain is built from TRBV5-1 and TRBJ2-7, with TRBD1 as a possible D gene (5 bases). The germline V gene has CDR1 SGHRS and CDR2 YFSETQ. Between the trimmed V and J ends, which lost 0 bases and 3 bases, there was a span of 10 bases. CDR3 size: 14 residues.

CDR3 loop: CASSPGQGKANSPLHF. The CDR3 nucleotides read TGTGCCAGCAGCCCGGGACAGGGGAAGGCGAATTCACCCCTCCACTTT. The rearrangement uses TRBV5-4 and TRBJ1-6; 10 bases map to TRBD1. The CDR3 is 16 residues long. Germline assignment: CDR1 SGHNT and CDR2 YYREEE (reference sequence). V lost 4 bases and J lost 7; bases outside the gene matches: 8.

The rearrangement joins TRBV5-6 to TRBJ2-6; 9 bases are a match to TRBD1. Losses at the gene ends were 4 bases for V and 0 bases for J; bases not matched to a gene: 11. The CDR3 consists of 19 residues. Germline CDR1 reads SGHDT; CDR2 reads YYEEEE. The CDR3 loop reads CASSVPVGQGFSGANVLTF. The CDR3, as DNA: TGTGCCAGCAGCGTCCCCGTGGGACAGGGATTCTCTGGGGCCAACGTCCTGACTTTC. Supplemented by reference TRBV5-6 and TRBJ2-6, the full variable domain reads DAGVTQSPTHLIKTRGQQVTLRCSPKSGHDTVSWYQQALGQGPQFIFQYYEEEERQRGNFPDRFSGHQFPNYSSELNVNALLLGDSALYLCASSVPVGQGFSGANVLTFGAGSRLTVL.

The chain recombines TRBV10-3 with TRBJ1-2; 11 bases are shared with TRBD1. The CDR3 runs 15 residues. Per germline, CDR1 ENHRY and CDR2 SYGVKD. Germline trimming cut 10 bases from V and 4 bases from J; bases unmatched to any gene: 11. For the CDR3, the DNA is TGTGCCACCGCGGCTGGGGGACAGGGGGTCTATGGCTACACCTTC. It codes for CATAAGGQGVYGYTF.